These 20 T cell receptor beta chains were sequenced from one sample in a study of T-cell memory formation after mild COVID-19. Using its own MiXCR run on the 5' RACE reads, TCRdb lists one record per CDR3 protein. The data show 450,000 to 650,000 distinct CDR3 sequences, around 17% seen once. Material: PBMCs or a T cell subset sorted from them (not recorded which). The receptors here all came from an adult woman who had mild COVID-19 (a few samples of this study predate the infection). Cell type and time point are not known.

The gene calls are TRBV7-9 and TRBJ1-1; TRBD1 matches at 7 bases. This CDR3 spans 13 amino acids. Unmatched junction bases numbered 2, after V lost 0 bases and J lost 7 bases. Germline V gene data show CDR1 as SEHNR and CDR2 as FQNEAQ (reference sequence). The CDR3 DNA reads as TGTGCCAGCAGCTTAGCCTACAGGGGTGAAGCTTTCTTT. Its protein is CASSLAYRGEAFF.

This clonotype was picked up a small number of times. The chain has TRBV4-3 and TRBJ2-2, with D perhaps TRBD2 (6 bases). This CDR3 contains 16 residues. V shed 1 base and J shed 3 bases, with 12 bases lying between them. Germline CDR1 reads LGHNA; CDR2 reads YSLEER. The CDR3 loop is CASSQVGGPYTGELFF. CDR3 nucleotide sequence: TGCGCCAGCAGCCAAGTCGGAGGGCCGTACACCGGGGAGCTGTTTTTT.

The rearrangement links TRBV29-1 to TRBJ2-7; no reliable D call. The CDR3 sequence is 11 residues long. V lost 0 bases, J lost 5 bases, and 5 bases lay in between. Germline CDR1 reads SQVTM; CDR2 reads ANQGSEA. The CDR3: CSVEDSNEQYF. The CDR3 DNA reads as TGCAGCGTTGAAGATTCGAACGAGCAGTACTTC.

The chain's CDR3 is CASQGAGTEAFF. The CDR3 bases are TGTGCCAGTCAGGGGGCCGGGACTGAAGCTTTCTTT. The rearrangement uses TRBV9 and TRBJ1-1, with 8 bases that match TRBD1. Germline CDR1 SGDLS, CDR2 YYNGEE. This CDR3 contains 12 residues. With V trimmed by 8 bases and J by 5 bases, 5 bases remained unmatched.

This clonotype was counted only a few times. The V call is TRBV9, the J call TRBJ2-2; TRBD2 matches at 11 bases. V lost 0 bases, J lost 6 bases, and 4 bases stayed unmatched. CDR1 and CDR2 from the germline V gene are SGDLS and YYNGEE. The CDR3 has 16 residues. CDR3 nucleotide sequence: TGTGCCAGCAGCGTAGCTGGACTAGCGGGCGCCGGGGAGCTGTTTTTT. Translated: CASSVAGLAGAGELFF.

This clonotype has a handful of counts. V usage is TRBV12-3 or TRBV12-4 and J usage is TRBJ2-1, with no clear D. The CDR3 sequence is 15 residues long. Trimming stripped 6 bases from V and 0 bases from J, with 12 bases between. Here the CDR3 reads CASSKPLSSYNEQFF. The CDR3 DNA reads TGTGCCAGCAGCAAGCCCCTGAGCTCCTACAATGAGCAGTTCTTC.

As regards this clonotype: Possible read error: a much larger clone is one base away. V is TRBV29-1 and J is TRBJ2-7, with D unresolved. Trimming pared 3 bases from V and 0 bases from J, leaving 3 bases between. The CDR3 loop spans 11 amino acids. Looked up from germline, CDR1 is SQVTM and CDR2 is ANQGSEA. The CDR3: CSVENSYEQYF. The CDR3 DNA reads TGCAGCGTTGAGAACTCCTACGAGCAGTACTTC.

The chain combines TRBV24-1 with TRBJ2-1; 10 positions match TRBD1. The CDR3 contains 16 residues. Germline assignment: CDR1 KGHDR and CDR2 SFDVKD. V gave up 6 bases and J gave up 7 bases; unmatched junction bases: 11. The CDR3 bases are TGTGCCACCAGTCTGGCCGGGACAGGGGTTAGGAATGAGCAGTTCTTC. Amino acid sequence: CATSLAGTGVRNEQFF.

The rearrangement joins TRBV2 to TRBJ1-5, with TRBD1 matching 9 bases. J lost 4 bases, V lost 4 bases, and 8 bases had no gene match. The CDR3 has 16 residues. Germline CDR1 reads SNHLY; CDR2 reads FYNNEI. CDR3 coding DNA: TGTGCCAGCAGTGCCCAACAGGGGGCAGGGAATCAGCCCCAGCATTTT. Amino acids: CASSAQQGAGNQPQHF. The whole variable domain, filled in from reference TRBV2 and TRBJ1-5, reads EPEVTQTPSHQVTQMGQEVILRCVPISNHLYFYWYRQILGQKVEFLVSFYNNEISEKSEIFDDQFSVERPDGSNFTLKIRSTKLEDSAMYFCASSAQQGAGNQPQHFGDGTRLSIL.

This clonotype was detected a few times. The chain has TRBV5-1 and TRBJ2-4; the D gene is possibly TRBD1 (6 bases). CDR3 length equals 15 residues. Trimming removed 0 bases from V and 2 bases from J, with 9 bases in between. Germline V lookup: CDR1 SGHRS, CDR2 YFSETQ. The DNA for the CDR3 is TGCGCCAGCAGCTTGGCCTGGGGGCCCAAAAACATTCAGTACTTC. Translating gives CASSLAWGPKNIQYF.

This clonotype was found a few times. CDR3 sequence reads: CSASGGGAIILYEQYF. CDR3 nucleotide sequence: TGCAGTGCTAGTGGTGGGGGGGCAATAATCCTCTACGAGCAGTACTTC. The genes are TRBV20-1 and TRBJ2-7; tentative D call: TRBD2 (7 bases). Germline V gene data show CDR1 as DFQATT and CDR2 as SNEGSKA (reference sequence). The CDR3 runs 16 residues. The ends were cut back, 3 bases at V and 3 bases at J, with 21 bases in the middle.

The gene calls are TRBV24-1 and TRBJ2-5, with 8 bases identical to TRBD1. Losses at the gene ends were 4 bases for V and 1 base for J; bases not matched to a gene: 4. Germline CDR1 is KGHDR and CDR2 is SFDVKD. The CDR3 runs to 15 residues. Written as DNA, the CDR3 is TGTGCCACCAGTGAGTTGACAGGGGCCCAAGAGACCCAGTACTTC. It translates to CATSELTGAQETQYF.

The rearrangement links TRBV4-1 to TRBJ2-1; the D gene is possibly TRBD1 (6 bases). CDR1 and CDR2 (germline): MGHRA, YSYEKL. The CDR3 has 16 amino acids. V dropped 1 base and J dropped 5 bases, with 15 bases sitting between them. The CDR3 DNA is TGCGCCAGCAGCCAAGGCTACCAGGGGTTTAACAATGAGCAGTTCTTC. Its protein is CASSQGYQGFNNEQFF.

This clonotype was observed a handful of times. The J gene is TRBJ2-5, the V gene TRBV29-1; possibly TRBD2 for D (5 bases). With 3 bases removed from V and 6 bases from J, the gap between germline ends came to 14 bases. Germline V gene sequence: CDR1 SQVTM, CDR2 ANQGSEA. The CDR3 loop spans 13 amino acids. The CDR3 sequence is CSVERLFEKTQYF. In nucleotides, the CDR3 is TGCAGCGTTGAGCGACTATTCGAAAAGACCCAGTACTTC.

This clonotype has a handful of counts. The chain employs TRBV6-5 and TRBJ2-3; 7 bases line up with TRBD2. CDR3 length equals 16 residues. Germline CDR1 MNHEY, CDR2 SVGAGI. V was clipped by 3 bases and J by 2 bases; unmatched bases: 8. CDR3 coding DNA: TGTGCCAGCAGTTATGACCCTAGCGGCTACACAGATACGCAGTATTTT. Its protein product is CASSYDPSGYTDTQYF.

This clonotype has more than one count but fewer than ten. The chain is built from TRBV5-1 and TRBJ1-1; D not certain. The CDR3 loop spans 13 amino acids. CDR1 and CDR2 from the germline V gene are SGHRS and YFSETQ. Trimming left V 2 bases short and J 4 bases short, with 9 bases between. The CDR3 protein is CASSFSGPTEAFF. CDR3 in DNA: TGCGCCAGCAGCTTCTCGGGCCCCACTGAAGCTTTCTTT.

The chain uses TRBV11-2 and TRBJ1-2; 9 positions agree with TRBD1. V gave up 6 bases and J gave up 6 bases; unmatched junction bases: 5. CDR3 length: 13 residues. The germline V gene has CDR1 SGHAT and CDR2 FQNNGV. The CDR3 nucleotides read TGTGCCAGCAGTATCGACAGGGGGGATGGCTACACCTTC. It yields the protein CASSIDRGDGYTF.

V and J are TRBV4-1 and TRBJ1-5, with TRBD1 as a possible D gene (5 bases). This CDR3 is 15 amino acids long. The V gene's germline CDR1 is MGHRA and CDR2 YSYEKL. V was cut by 4 bases and J by 3 bases, with 13 bases left in between. DNA of the CDR3: TGCGCCAGCAGCCGAAGCGACAGTATCAATCAGCCCCAGCATTTT. Protein sequence: CASSRSDSINQPQHF.

The chain uses TRBV20-1 and TRBJ2-3, with 13 bases identical to TRBD2. After removal of 6 bases from V and 0 bases from J, the junction contained 3 bases not matched to a gene. Germline V lookup: CDR1 DFQATT, CDR2 SNEGSKA (reference sequence). The CDR3 runs 15 residues. The CDR3, as DNA: TGCAGTGCATCGGGACTAGCGGGGAGCACAGATACGCAGTATTTT. Translation gives CSASGLAGSTDTQYF.

The chain has TRBV7-2 and TRBJ1-6, with D tentatively TRBD1 (5 bases). The germline V gene has CDR1 SGHTA and CDR2 FQGNSA. Trimming stripped 5 bases from V and 4 bases from J, with 21 bases between. The CDR3 contains 18 residues. DNA for the CDR3: TGTGCCAGCAGCGCGAAAGGACTCTTGGGGGTTTATAATTCACCCCTCCACTTT. Protein: CASSAKGLLGVYNSPLHF.